A single sample is the source of the 15 T cell receptor beta chains below, sequenced in a study of T cell responses to AZD1222 COVID-19 vaccine. Sequencing used immunoSEQ multiplex PCR; TCRdb keeps in-frame clones, though not all of them. The table has about 99,000 clones, over 80% seen once. The material sequenced was peripheral blood, taken on day 0 of AZD1222 vaccination. The receptors stem from an adult in good health.

The V gene is TRBV11-3, the J gene TRBJ2-2; D is ambiguous. Germline V CDR1 and CDR2: SGHNT, YENEEA. Trimming removed 3 bases from V and 4 bases from J, with 9 bases in between. The CDR3 is 14 amino acids. CDR3 coding DNA: TGTGCCAGCAGCTTTAGCCGAAGCACCGGGGAGCTGTTTTTT. This sequence encodes CASSFSRSTGELFF.

The chain joins TRBV14 to TRBJ1-1; D gene uncertain. V lost 7 bases and J 0 bases, leaving 21 bases between the germline ends. CDR3 size: 17 residues. Germline CDR1 is SGHDN and CDR2 is FVKESK. The CDR3 is CASTPVGGIGMNTEAFF. The CDR3 DNA follows: TGTGCCAGCACCCCAGTGGGAGGGATTGGAATGAACACTGAAGCTTTCTTT.

This clone has just one count. The genes are TRBV5-4 and TRBJ1-1, with D possibly matching TRBD1 (5 bases). The CDR3 length is 14 residues. Trimming took off 4 bases at V and 1 base at J, with 11 bases between the two ends. CDR1 is SGHNT, CDR2 YYREEE, per germline (reference sequence). The CDR3 nucleotides read TGTGCCAGCAGCACCCAGACAGAGAACACTGAAGCTTTCTTT. Translating gives CASSTQTENTEAFF.

This sequence joins TRBV3-1 (or the pseudogene TRBV3-2) and TRBJ2-2; 12 nucleotides align to TRBD2. The junction had 3 bases not matched to a gene; V was cut back by 1 base and J by 6 bases. This CDR3 region has 16 residues. CDR1 and CDR2 (germline): LGHDT, YNNKEL (reference sequence). CDR3 loop: CASSQGLAGVAGELFF. For the CDR3, the DNA is TGTGCCAGCAGCCAAGGACTAGCGGGAGTTGCCGGGGAGCTGTTTTTT.

The chain carries TRBV3-1 (or the pseudogene TRBV3-2) and TRBJ1-2; 7 bases map to TRBD1. With 4 bases clipped from V and 7 bases from J, the junction kept 9 bases outside the gene matches. This CDR3 comprises 14 residues. Germline V gives CDR1 LGHDT, CDR2 YNNKEL (reference sequence). Here the CDR3 DNA reads TGTGCCAGCAGCCCCCCAGGGGGGACAGCTGGCTACACCTTC. As protein: CASSPPGGTAGYTF.

CDR3 residues: CASSGRDGGGTEAFF. For the CDR3, the DNA is TGTGCCAGCAGCGGAAGGGACGGAGGGGGCACTGAAGCTTTCTTT. The chain has TRBV7-8 and TRBJ1-1; perhaps TRBD1 as D (6 bases). Germline CDR1 reads SGHVS; CDR2 reads FQNEAQ. Deletions cut 5 bases from V and 4 bases from J, with 17 bases between. The CDR3 is 15 residues long.

V gene TRBV11-2 combines with J gene TRBJ1-2, with D unresolved. Deletions cut 7 bases from V and 0 bases from J, with 9 bases between. The CDR3 has 13 amino acids. From germline, CDR1 is SGHAT and CDR2 FQNNGV. CDR3 nucleotides: TGTGCCAGCACCGACGGTGCTAACTATGGCTACACCTTC. Its protein is CASTDGANYGYTF.

V gene TRBV5-1 combines with J gene TRBJ2-1; TRBD2 agrees at 12 bases. Trimming at V came to 0 bases and at J to 7 bases, leaving 11 bases not matched to a gene. The CDR3 sequence is 18 residues long. In germline, CDR1 is SGHRS, CDR2 YFSETQ. CDR3 in DNA: TGCGCCAGCAGCTTGGGTACTAGCGGGAGGACATTTCGGAATGAGCAGTTCTTC. It specifies CASSLGTSGRTFRNEQFF.

The V call is TRBV14, the J call TRBJ1-4; D is possibly TRBD1 (5 bases). The germline gives CDR1 SGHDN, CDR2 FVKESK. The CDR3 sequence is 17 residues long. V was pared by 2 bases and J by 0 bases, with 13 bases between. The CDR3 sequence is CASSQNRFPTTNEKLFF. In DNA form, the CDR3 reads TGTGCCAGCAGCCAAAACAGGTTCCCTACAACTAATGAAAAACTGTTTTTT.

This chain uses TRBV6-2 or TRBV6-3 with TRBJ1-5; 7 bases map to TRBD1. Germline CDR1 is MNHEY and CDR2 is SVGEGT. The V segment lost 6 bases and the J segment 0 bases; nucleotides outside the gene matches: 11. This CDR3 contains 17 residues. The CDR3 DNA reads as TGTGCCAGCAGCGCTTCCAGGGGGGGCTATAGCAATCAGCCCCAGCATTTT. It specifies CASSASRGGYSNQPQHF.

The table lists this clone with a few counts. The V gene is TRBV9, the J gene TRBJ1-5, with unresolved D. V was cut by 4 bases and J by 7 bases, with 18 bases left in between. Germline V gives CDR1 SGDLS, CDR2 YYNGEE. The CDR3 sequence is 15 residues long. The CDR3 sequence: CASSPGPLAFQPQHF. DNA for the CDR3: TGTGCCAGCAGCCCAGGCCCCCTAGCTTTCCAGCCCCAGCATTTT.

This sequence joins TRBV2 and TRBJ1-2; TRBD1 aligns across 10 bases. The CDR3 totals 15 residues. CDR1 and CDR2 (germline): SNHLY, FYNNEI. Losses at the gene ends were 6 bases for V and 2 bases for J; bases not matched to a gene: 6. The CDR3 loop is CASRSRDRGNYGYTF. The DNA for the CDR3 is TGTGCCAGCAGGAGCCGGGACAGGGGCAACTATGGCTACACCTTC.

This chain links TRBV4-3 with TRBJ1-2; D remains unclear. Germline V lookup: CDR1 LGHNA, CDR2 YSLEER. Trimming removed 0 bases from V and 4 bases from J, with 15 bases in between. This CDR3 has 16 residues. The CDR3 bases are TGCGCCAGCAGCCAAGATCCCCCCCCGGCAGCCTATGGCTACACCTTC. It translates to CASSQDPPPAAYGYTF.

The V and J genes are TRBV6-1 and TRBJ2-3; D gene ambiguous. V gave up 0 bases and J gave up 9 bases, with 10 bases separating them. Germline CDR1 reads MNHNS; CDR2 reads SASEGT. The CDR3 extends over 13 amino acids. CDR3 amino acids: CASSEAQERTQYF. CDR3 DNA: TGTGCCAGCAGTGAAGCTCAGGAGAGAACGCAGTATTTT.

The chain employs TRBV28 and TRBJ2-2, with D unresolved. The CDR3 consists of 15 residues. V lost 5 bases to trimming and J lost 0 bases, with 10 bases between them. Germline assignment: CDR1 MDHEN and CDR2 SYDVKM. The CDR3 nucleotides are TGTGCCAGCAGTACTCAGCAAGCGAACACCGGGGAGCTGTTTTTT. Its protein product is CASSTQQANTGELFF. Variable domain in full (rest from reference TRBV28 and TRBJ2-2): DVKVTQSSRYLVKRTGEKVFLECVQDMDHENMFWYRQDPGLGLRLIYFSYDVKMKEKGDIPEGYSVSREKKERFSLILESASTNQTSMYLCASSTQQANTGELFFGEGSRLTVL.